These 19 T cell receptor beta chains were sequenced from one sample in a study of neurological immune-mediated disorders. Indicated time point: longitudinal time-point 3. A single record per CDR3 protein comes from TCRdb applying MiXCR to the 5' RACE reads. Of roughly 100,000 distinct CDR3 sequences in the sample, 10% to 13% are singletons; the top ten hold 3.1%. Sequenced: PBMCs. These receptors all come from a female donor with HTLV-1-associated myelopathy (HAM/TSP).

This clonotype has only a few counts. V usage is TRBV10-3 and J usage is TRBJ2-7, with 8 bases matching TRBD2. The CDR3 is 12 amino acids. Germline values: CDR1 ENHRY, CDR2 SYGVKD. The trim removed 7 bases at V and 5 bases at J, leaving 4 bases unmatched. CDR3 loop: CAINPGGDEQYF. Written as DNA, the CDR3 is TGTGCCATCAATCCCGGGGGGGACGAGCAGTACTTC.

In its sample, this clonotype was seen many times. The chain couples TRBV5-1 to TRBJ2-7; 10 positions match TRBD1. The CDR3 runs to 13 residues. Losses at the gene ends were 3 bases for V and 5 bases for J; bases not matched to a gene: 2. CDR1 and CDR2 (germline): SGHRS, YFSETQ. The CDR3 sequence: CASSSGTGDEQYF. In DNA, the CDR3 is TGCGCCAGCAGCTCCGGGACAGGGGACGAGCAGTACTTC.

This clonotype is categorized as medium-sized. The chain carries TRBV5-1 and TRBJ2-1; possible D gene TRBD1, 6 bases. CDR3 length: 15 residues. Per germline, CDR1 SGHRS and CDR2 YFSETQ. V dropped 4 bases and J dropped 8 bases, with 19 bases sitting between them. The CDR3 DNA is TGCGCCAGCAGCCGAACAGGGTTGGGGGTCGATGAGCAGTTCTTC. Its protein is CASSRTGLGVDEQFF.

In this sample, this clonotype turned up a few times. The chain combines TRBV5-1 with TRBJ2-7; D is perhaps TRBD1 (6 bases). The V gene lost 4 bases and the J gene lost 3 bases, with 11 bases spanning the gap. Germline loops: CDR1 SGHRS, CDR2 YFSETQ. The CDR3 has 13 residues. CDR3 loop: CASSVGQFYEQYF. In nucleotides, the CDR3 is TGCGCCAGCAGCGTCGGACAGTTCTACGAGCAGTACTTC.

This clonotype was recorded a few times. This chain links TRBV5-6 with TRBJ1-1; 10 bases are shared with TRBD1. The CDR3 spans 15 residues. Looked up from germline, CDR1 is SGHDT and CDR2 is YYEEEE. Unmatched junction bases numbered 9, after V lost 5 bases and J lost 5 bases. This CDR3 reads CASSRDRGQVTEAFF. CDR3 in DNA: TGTGCCAGCAGTCGAGACAGGGGGCAGGTTACTGAAGCTTTCTTT.

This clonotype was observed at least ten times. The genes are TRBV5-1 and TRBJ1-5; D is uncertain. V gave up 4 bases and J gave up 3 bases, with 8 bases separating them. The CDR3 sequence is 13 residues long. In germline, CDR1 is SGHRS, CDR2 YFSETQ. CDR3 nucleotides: TGCGCCAGCAGCCTGGGCGTCAATCAGCCCCAGCATTTT. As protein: CASSLGVNQPQHF.

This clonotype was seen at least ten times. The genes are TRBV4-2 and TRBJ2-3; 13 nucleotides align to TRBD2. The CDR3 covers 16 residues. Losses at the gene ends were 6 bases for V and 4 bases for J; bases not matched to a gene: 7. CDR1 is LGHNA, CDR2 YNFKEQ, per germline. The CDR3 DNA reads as TGTGCCAGCAGTGCTGGGACTAGCGGGGAGTCAGATACGCAGTATTTT. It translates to CASSAGTSGESDTQYF.

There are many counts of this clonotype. The CDR3 protein is CASSVRYGEQFF. As DNA, the CDR3 is TGTGCCAGCAGCGTTCGTTACGGGGAGCAGTTCTTC. The chain couples TRBV9 to TRBJ2-1, with unresolved D. The CDR3 consists of 12 residues. V gave up 2 bases and J gave up 10 bases, with 10 bases separating them. Looked up from germline, CDR1 is SGDLS and CDR2 is YYNGEE.

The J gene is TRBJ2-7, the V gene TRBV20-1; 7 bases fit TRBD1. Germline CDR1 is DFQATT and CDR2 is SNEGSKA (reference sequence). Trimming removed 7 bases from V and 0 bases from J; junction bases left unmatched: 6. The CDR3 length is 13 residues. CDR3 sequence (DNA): TGCAGTGTAAGGACAGGCCTCTCCTACGAGCAGTACTTC. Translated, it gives CSVRTGLSYEQYF.

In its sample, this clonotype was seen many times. The CDR3 loop reads CAISDGSYEQYF. The CDR3 DNA sequence: TGTGCCATCAGTGATGGCTCCTACGAGCAGTACTTC. The chain uses TRBV10-3 and TRBJ2-7; D is ambiguous. Trimming took 3 bases from V and 0 from J, leaving 3 bases between them. Germline CDR1 reads ENHRY; CDR2 reads SYGVKD. CDR3 length: 12 amino acids.

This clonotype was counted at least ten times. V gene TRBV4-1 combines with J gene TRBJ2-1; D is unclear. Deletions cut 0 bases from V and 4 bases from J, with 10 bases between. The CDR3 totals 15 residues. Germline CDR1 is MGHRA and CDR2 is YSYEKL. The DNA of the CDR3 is TGCGCCAGCAGCCAAGAGGTGGGGATGTACAATGAGCAGTTCTTC. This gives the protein CASSQEVGMYNEQFF.

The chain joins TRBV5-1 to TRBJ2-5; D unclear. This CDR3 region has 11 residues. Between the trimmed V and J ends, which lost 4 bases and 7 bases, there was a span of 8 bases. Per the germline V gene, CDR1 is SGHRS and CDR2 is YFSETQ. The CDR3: CASSQARTQYF. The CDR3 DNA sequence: TGCGCCAGCAGCCAAGCTAGGACCCAGTACTTC.

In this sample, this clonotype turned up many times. CDR3 amino acids: CASSLGKSIGNTEAFF. The CDR3 nucleotides are TGCGCCAGCAGCTTGGGGAAGTCAATCGGGAACACTGAAGCTTTCTTT. The chain uses TRBV5-1 and TRBJ1-1; D gene uncertain. The germline V gene encodes CDR1 SGHRS and CDR2 YFSETQ. Trimming removed 0 bases at V and 1 base at J, with 13 bases between. This CDR3 is built from 16 residues. Variable domain in full (rest from reference TRBV5-1 and TRBJ1-1): KAGVTQTPRYLIKTRGQQVTLSCSPISGHRSVSWYQQTPGQGLQFLFEYFSETQRNKGNFPGRFSGRQFSNSRSEMNVSTLELGDSALYLCASSLGKSIGNTEAFFGQGTRLTVV.

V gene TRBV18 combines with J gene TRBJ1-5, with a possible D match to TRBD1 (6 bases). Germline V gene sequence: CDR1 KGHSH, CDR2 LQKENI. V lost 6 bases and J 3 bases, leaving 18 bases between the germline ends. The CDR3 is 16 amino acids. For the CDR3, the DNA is TGTGCCAGCTCTCGGCAGGGGAGGGTTTTCAATCAGCCCCAGCATTTT. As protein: CASSRQGRVFNQPQHF.

The CDR3 DNA is TGTGCCATTTCCCCGGGGAACTACGAGCAGTACTTC. It codes for CAISPGNYEQYF. This rearrangement joins TRBV10-3 to TRBJ2-7, with D perhaps TRBD2 (5 bases). The CDR3 is 12 amino acids. The V end lost 9 bases, the J end lost 3 bases, and 12 bases lay between the germline ends. CDR1 is ENHRY and CDR2 is SYGVKD in the germline V gene.

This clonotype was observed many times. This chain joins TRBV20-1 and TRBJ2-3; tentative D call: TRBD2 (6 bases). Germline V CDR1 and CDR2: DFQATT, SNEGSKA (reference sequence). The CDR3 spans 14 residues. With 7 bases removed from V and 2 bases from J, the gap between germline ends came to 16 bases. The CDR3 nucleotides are TGCAGTGGGAAAGGAGGGTTTGTCACAGATACGCAGTATTTT. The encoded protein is CSGKGGFVTDTQYF.

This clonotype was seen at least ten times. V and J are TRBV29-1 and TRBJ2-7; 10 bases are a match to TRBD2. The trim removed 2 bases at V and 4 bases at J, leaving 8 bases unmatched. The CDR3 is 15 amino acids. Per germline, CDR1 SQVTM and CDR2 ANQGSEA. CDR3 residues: CSVEKLSSGGYEQYF. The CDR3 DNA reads TGCAGCGTTGAAAAATTATCTAGCGGGGGTTACGAGCAGTACTTC.

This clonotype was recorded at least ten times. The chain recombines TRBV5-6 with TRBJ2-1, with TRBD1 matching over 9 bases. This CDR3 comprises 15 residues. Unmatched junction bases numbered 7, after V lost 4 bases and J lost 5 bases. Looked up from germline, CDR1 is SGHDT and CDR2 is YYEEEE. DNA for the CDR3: TGTGCCAGCAGCGGACTCGACAGGGGGGACAATGAGCAGTTCTTC. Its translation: CASSGLDRGDNEQFF.

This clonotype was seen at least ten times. CDR3 in DNA: TGTGCCAGCAGTTTAGGTGGGGACACAAACTCCTACGAGCAGTACTTC. Translation: CASSLGGDTNSYEQYF. The chain is built from TRBV12-3 or TRBV12-4 and TRBJ2-7; D might be TRBD1 (6 bases). Trimming removed 1 base from V and 0 bases from J, with 13 bases in between. The CDR3 is 16 amino acids.